This T cell receptor beta chain was sequenced during a study of glioma-infiltrating T cells. The wider study: Low-grade gliomas were grade II; glioblastomas were grade IV at initial diagnosis. Blood libraries targeted about 4- to 11-fold coverage of 900,000 to 1,000,000 T cells. Glioma patients had dexamethasone for six or fewer days before surgery. Study-level results: Patients with low tissue-blood divergence carried a signature set of shared blood CDR3 motifs.

Amplification of TCR alpha and beta CDR3 regions from RNA used iRepertoire nested multiplex PCR. TCRdb itself ran the multiplex PCR reads through MiXCR, one entry per CDR3 protein. The sample records a few hundred thousand distinct CDR3 sequences, 41% being singletons. Note on this clonotype: Its antigen is unidentified. A much larger clonotype is one base distant, so this may be a read error.

CDR3 length equals 13 residues. Germline V CDR1 and CDR2: MNHEY, SVGEGT. Specimen: glioma tissue, nonneoplastic brain tissue, or PBMCs (not recorded which). The sequence was obtained from a human donor with low-grade glioma or glioblastoma, undergoing nonglioma brain surgery, or in good health (not recorded which). The rearrangement links TRBV6-2 or TRBV6-3 to TRBJ1-2; D is undetermined. DNA of the CDR3: TGTGCCACCAGTGAGCAAGAAAACTATGGCTACACCTTC. The encoded protein is CATSEQENYGYTF.